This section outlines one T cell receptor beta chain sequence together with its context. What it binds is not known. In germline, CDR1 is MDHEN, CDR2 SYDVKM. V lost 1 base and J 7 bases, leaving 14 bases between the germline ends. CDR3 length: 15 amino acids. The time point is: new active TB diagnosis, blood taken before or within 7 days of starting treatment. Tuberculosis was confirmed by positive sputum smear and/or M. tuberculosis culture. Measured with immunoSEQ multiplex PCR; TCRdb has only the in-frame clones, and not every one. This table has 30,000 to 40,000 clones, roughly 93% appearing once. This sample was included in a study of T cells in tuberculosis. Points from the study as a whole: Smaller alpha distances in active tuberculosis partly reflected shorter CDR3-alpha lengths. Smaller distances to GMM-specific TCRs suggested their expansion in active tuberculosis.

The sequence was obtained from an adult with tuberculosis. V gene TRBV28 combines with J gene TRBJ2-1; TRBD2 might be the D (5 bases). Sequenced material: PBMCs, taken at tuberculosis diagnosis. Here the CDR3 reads CASSLFPLLDNEQFF. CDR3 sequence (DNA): TGTGCCAGCAGTTTATTCCCTCTACTAGATAATGAGCAGTTCTTC. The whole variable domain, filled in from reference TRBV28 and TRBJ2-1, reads DVKVTQSSRYLVKRTGEKVFLECVQDMDHENMFWYRQDPGLGLRLIYFSYDVKMKEKGDIPEGYSVSREKKERFSLILESASTNQTSMYLCASSLFPLLDNEQFFGPGTRLTVL.